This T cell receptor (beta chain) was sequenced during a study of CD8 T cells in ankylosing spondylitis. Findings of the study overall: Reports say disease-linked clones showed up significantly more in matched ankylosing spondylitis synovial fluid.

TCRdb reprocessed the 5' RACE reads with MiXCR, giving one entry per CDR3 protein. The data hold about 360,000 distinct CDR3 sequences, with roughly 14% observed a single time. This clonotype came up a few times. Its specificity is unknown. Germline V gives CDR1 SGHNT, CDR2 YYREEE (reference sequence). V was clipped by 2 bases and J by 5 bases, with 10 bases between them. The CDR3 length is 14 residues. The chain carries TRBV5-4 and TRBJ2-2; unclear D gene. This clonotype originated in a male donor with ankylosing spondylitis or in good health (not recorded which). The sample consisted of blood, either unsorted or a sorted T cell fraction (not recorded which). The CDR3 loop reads CASSFHTATGELFF. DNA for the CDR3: TGTGCCAGCAGCTTCCATACAGCGACCGGGGAGCTGTTTTTT.